This T cell receptor beta chain was documented in a study of shared clonotypes between healthy human individuals. Between the trimmed V and J ends, which lost 4 bases and 6 bases, there was a span of 20 bases. This CDR3 has 16 residues. Germline CDR1 reads MNHNY; CDR2 reads SVGAGI (reference sequence). Profiling relied on immunoSEQ multiplex PCR, and the TCRdb table lists in-frame clones only, not all of them. The sample contains over a million clones, more than 65% of which appear only once. Division of CD4+ cells produced a CD45RA+ naive subset and a CD45RA-negative memory subset. The chain couples TRBV6-6 to TRBJ2-3, with D perhaps being TRBD1 or TRBD2 (7 bases each). The TCR was taken from a man aged 18-30 years in good health. The sequencing input was memory CD4+ T cells sorted from blood. The subset was: CD45RA-negative fraction. In DNA, the CDR3 is TGTGCCAGCAGTTTCGGGGGGACAGATCGGACCGATACGCAGTATTTT. Protein: CASSFGGTDRTDTQYF.